The 9 T cell receptor beta chains in this list originate from one sample, sequenced in a study of metastatic and nonmetastatic thyroid tumors. TCRdb used MiXCR to call clones anew from the PCR reads. The sample shows some 8,400 clones, around 33% of them seen only once. Before thyroid surgery, none of the patients had received any treatment. The specimen sequenced was tumor tissue. The receptors derive from a female donor with papillary thyroid cancer or a benign thyroid nodule (not recorded which). Some clones in this sample may be carry-over from other donors' samples.

This clone showed up just a few times. This chain links TRBV2 with TRBJ2-1; possibly TRBD1 for D (6 bases). V was trimmed by 3 bases and J by 7 bases, leaving 13 bases between them. CDR3 length: 14 amino acids. The germline CDR1 and CDR2 sequences are SNHLY and FYNNEI. The CDR3 DNA sequence: TGTGCCAGCAGTGATGAAACAGGGATAAATGAGCAGTTCTTC. Its protein product is CASSDETGINEQFF.

This clone was seen only a few times. This chain links TRBV7-3 with TRBJ1-6; 9 bases are a match to TRBD1. Germline V gene sequence: CDR1 SGHTA, CDR2 FQGTGA. The V and J ends lost 5 bases and 0 bases, in that order; junction bases with no gene match: 5. The CDR3 covers 17 residues. The CDR3 DNA reads TGTGCCAGCAGCCCAGGGACAGGGAGCTCCTATAATTCACCCCTCCACTTT. It is translated as CASSPGTGSSYNSPLHF.

The J gene is TRBJ1-5, the V gene TRBV18; 7 nucleotides line up with TRBD1. The CDR3 covers 15 residues. The J segment lost 7 bases and the V segment lost 6 bases, leaving 12 bases of the junction unmatched. Germline V gene data show CDR1 as KGHSH and CDR2 as LQKENI. Here the CDR3 reads CASSPTGTAWQPQHF. In DNA, the CDR3 is TGTGCCAGCTCCCCAACGGGGACAGCGTGGCAGCCCCAGCATTTT.

In this sample, this clone turned up once. The chain has TRBV4-1 and TRBJ2-2; D gene uncertain. CDR1 is MGHRA, CDR2 YSYEKL, per germline. This CDR3 comprises 16 residues. V was shortened by 0 bases and J by 6 bases, with 14 bases between the two germline ends. For the CDR3, the DNA is TGCGCCAGCAGCCAAGATAATGGGCTCCAACCCGGGGAGCTGTTTTTT. Its protein product is CASSQDNGLQPGELFF.

V gene TRBV7-9 combines with J gene TRBJ1-4, with D uncertain. The CDR3 covers 15 residues. Trimming took off 5 bases at V and 3 bases at J, with 13 bases between the two ends. Per the germline V gene, CDR1 is SEHNR and CDR2 is FQNEAQ (reference sequence). This chain's CDR3 is CASSPSGSSNEKLFF. The CDR3 DNA sequence: TGTGCCAGCAGCCCGTCGGGATCTTCTAATGAAAAACTGTTTTTT.

The chain carries TRBV4-2 and TRBJ2-2; D unresolved. V lost 4 bases, J lost 7 bases, and 13 bases lay in between. Germline CDR1 and CDR2: LGHNA and YNFKEQ. CDR3 length equals 14 residues. CDR3: CASSRTRGDGELFF. The DNA for the CDR3 is TGTGCCAGCAGCCGTACCCGAGGAGACGGGGAGCTGTTTTTT.

This clone was detected only a few times. The rearrangement links TRBV6-1 to TRBJ1-2, with TRBD1 identical over 12 bases. The ends lost 6 bases at V and 6 bases at J; junction bases unmatched: 5. CDR1 MNHNS and CDR2 SASEGT come from the germline V gene. The CDR3 runs to 14 residues. CDR3 sequence (DNA): TGTGCCAGCAGGGGGGACAGGGGGCGAGATGGCTACACCTTC. Residues: CASRGDRGRDGYTF.

This clone was found many times. A much larger clone sits a single nucleotide away, making a read error possible. Other DNA sequences in the sample encode the same CDR3. The chain couples TRBV27 to TRBJ1-1, with TRBD1 matching 7 bases. Trimming removed 8 bases from V and 5 bases from J; junction bases left unmatched: 8. The CDR3 sequence is 13 residues long. Germline assignment: CDR1 MNHEY and CDR2 SMNVEV (reference sequence). This chain's CDR3 is CASQGGGRTEAFF. CDR3 in DNA: TGTGCCAGCCAGGGGGGGGGGAGAACTGAAGCTTTCTTT.

This clone has just a few counts. J is TRBJ1-1 and V is TRBV12-3 or TRBV12-4; 7 bases are a match to TRBD1. J was trimmed by 5 bases and V by 6 bases; bases with no gene match: 6. The CDR3 extends over 13 amino acids. CDR3 loop: CASSLTGRTEAFF. The DNA for the CDR3 is TGTGCCAGCAGCCTGACAGGGAGGACTGAAGCTTTCTTT.